This T cell receptor (beta chain) was retrieved from a study of cytomegalovirus exposure and HLA in healthy donors. The PCR ran on 60 Vbeta and 13 Jbeta primers. Some clones are missing from TCRdb's copy, which holds only in-frame ones; the method was immunoSEQ multiplex PCR. This table has about 150,000 clones, 60% to 80% appearing once. The sample consisted of PBMCs. The clonotype originates from a woman aged 25 to 45 in good health and CMV-seronegative.

CDR3 DNA sequence: TGCGCCAGCAGCCCCTGGGGAAGCGGGGGGGCCGAGGATACGCAGTATTTT. Translated: CASSPWGSGGAEDTQYF. This rearrangement joins TRBV5-1 to TRBJ2-3, with 10 bases fitting TRBD2. Germline V lookup: CDR1 SGHRS, CDR2 YFSETQ. The CDR3 spans 17 residues. After removal of 4 bases from V and 6 bases from J, the junction contained 14 bases not matched to a gene.